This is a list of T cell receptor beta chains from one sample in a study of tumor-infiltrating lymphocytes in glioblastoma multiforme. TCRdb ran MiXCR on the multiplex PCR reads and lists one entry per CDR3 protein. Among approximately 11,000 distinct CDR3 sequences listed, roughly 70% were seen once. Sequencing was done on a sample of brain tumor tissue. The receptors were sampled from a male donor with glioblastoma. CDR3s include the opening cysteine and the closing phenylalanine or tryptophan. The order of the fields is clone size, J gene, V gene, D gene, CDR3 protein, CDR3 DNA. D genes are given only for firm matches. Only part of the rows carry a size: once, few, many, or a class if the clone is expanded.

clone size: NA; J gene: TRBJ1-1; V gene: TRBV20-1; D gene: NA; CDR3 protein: CSASGQLNTETSF; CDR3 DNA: TGCAGTGCTAGTGGACAGTTGAACACTGAAACTTCCTTT
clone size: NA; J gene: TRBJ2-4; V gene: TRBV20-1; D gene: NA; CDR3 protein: CSGRDPVRGIRKAKNIQYF; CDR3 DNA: TGCAGTGGTAGAGACCCGGTCAGGGGAATTCGGAAAGCCAAAAACATTCAGTACTTC
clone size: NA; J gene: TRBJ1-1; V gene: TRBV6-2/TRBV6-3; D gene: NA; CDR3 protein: CASSSMDTEAFF; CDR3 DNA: TGTGCCAGCAGTTCGATGGACACTGAAGCTTTCTTT
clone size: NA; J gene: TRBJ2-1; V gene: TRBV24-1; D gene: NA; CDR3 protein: CATSDDHARGSSYNEQFF; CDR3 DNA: TGTGCCACCAGTGACGACCATGCGAGGGGGAGCTCCTACAATGAACAGTTCTTC
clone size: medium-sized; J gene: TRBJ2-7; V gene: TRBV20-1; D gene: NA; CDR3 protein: CSARDTREYYEQYF; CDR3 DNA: TGCAGTGCTAGAGATACTCGGGAGTACTACGAGCAGTACTTC
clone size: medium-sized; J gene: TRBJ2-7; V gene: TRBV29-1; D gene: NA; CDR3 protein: CSVRQAAYEQYF; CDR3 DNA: TGCAGCGTCCGACAGGCTGCCTACGAGCAGTACTTC
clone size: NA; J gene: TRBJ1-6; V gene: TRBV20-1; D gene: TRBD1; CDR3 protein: CSASPGQNNSPLHF; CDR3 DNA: TGCAGTGCTAGTCCGGGACAGAATAATTCACCCCTCCACTTT
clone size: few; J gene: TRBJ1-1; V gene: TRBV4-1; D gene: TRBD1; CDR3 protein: CASSQAGTGGTEAFF; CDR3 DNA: TGCGCCAGCAGCCAAGCCGGGACAGGGGGCACTGAAGCTTTCTTT
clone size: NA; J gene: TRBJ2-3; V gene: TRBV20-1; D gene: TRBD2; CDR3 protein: CGATSLAGMTDTQYF; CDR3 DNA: TGCGGTGCTACCTCCCTAGCGGGGATGACAGATACGCAGTATTTT
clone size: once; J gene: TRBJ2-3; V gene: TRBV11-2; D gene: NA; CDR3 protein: CASSLGTFASTDTQYF; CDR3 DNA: TGTGCCAGCAGCCTGGGGACTTTCGCTAGCACAGATACGCAGTATTTT
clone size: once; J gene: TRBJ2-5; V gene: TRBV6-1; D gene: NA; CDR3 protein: CASNEAWHEESQYF; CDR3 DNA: TGTGCCAGTAATGAAGCTTGGCACGAAGAGTCCCAGTACTTC
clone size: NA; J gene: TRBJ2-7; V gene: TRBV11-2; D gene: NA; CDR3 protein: CASILGGTPYEQYF; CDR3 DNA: TGTGCCAGCATATTAGGTGGGACCCCATACGAGCAGTACTTC
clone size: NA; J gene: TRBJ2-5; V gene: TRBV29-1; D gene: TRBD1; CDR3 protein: CSADRDRGSGTQYF; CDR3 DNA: TGCAGCGCCGACAGGGACAGGGGATCGGGGACCCAGTACTTC
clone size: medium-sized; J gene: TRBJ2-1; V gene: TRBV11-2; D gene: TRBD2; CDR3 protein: CASSRGRGGGNEQFF; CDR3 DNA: TGTGCCAGCTCCCGGGGGCGGGGGGGTGGGAATGAGCAGTTCTTC
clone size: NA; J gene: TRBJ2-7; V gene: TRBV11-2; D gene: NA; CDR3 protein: CASSLDEYERYF; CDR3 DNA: TGTGCCAGCAGCTTAGATGAATACGAGCGGTATTTC
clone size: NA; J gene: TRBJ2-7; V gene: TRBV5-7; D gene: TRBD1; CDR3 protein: CASSLEAMGQTLHDTTHEQYF; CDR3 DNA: TGTGCCAGCAGCTTAGAGGCCATGGGACAGACACTTCACGACACAACCCACGAGCAGTACTTC